A single sample gave rise to the 5 T cell receptor beta chains below, sequenced in a study of shared clonotypes between healthy human individuals. Libraries were prepared by immunoSEQ multiplex PCR; TCRdb keeps only in-frame clonotypes and omits some of them. This sample has 800,000 to 1,200,000 clones, with roughly 74% found just once. The sequenced material came from memory CD4+ T cells from PBMCs. This sample's subset: CD45RA-negative fraction. These receptors all come from a man between 18 and 35 years old in good health. Some clones in this sample may be carry-over from other donors' samples.

This clone has a single count. The chain joins TRBV5-4 to TRBJ2-5; tentative D call: TRBD1 (6 bases). The CDR3 totals 15 residues. V was pared by 5 bases and J by 5 bases, with 19 bases between. Germline CDR1 reads SGHNT; CDR2 reads YYREEE (reference sequence). CDR3 protein: CASRSSQGSVETQYF. The CDR3 DNA is TGTGCCAGCAGATCGAGCCAGGGGTCCGTGGAGACCCAGTACTTC. Full variable domain (remainder filled in from reference TRBV5-4 and TRBJ2-5): ETGVTQSPTHLIKTRGQQVTLRCSSQSGHNTVSWYQQALGQGPQFIFQYYREEENGRGNFPPRFSGLQFPNYSSELNVNALELDDSALYLCASRSSQGSVETQYFGPGTRLLVL.

This clone was seen just once. The gene calls are TRBV14 and TRBJ2-7; perhaps D is TRBD1 or TRBD2 (5 bases each). V was pared by 1 base and J by 7 bases, with 20 bases between. CDR3 size: 16 residues. Looked up from germline, CDR1 is SGHDN and CDR2 is FVKESK. The CDR3, as DNA: TGTGCCAGCAGCCAAGTTGGGACGCAGGCCTGGAGGGAGCAGTACTTC. It translates to CASSQVGTQAWREQYF.

The chain is built from TRBV5-1 and TRBJ1-5; weak D call: TRBD1 (6 bases). The CDR3 covers 15 residues. V lost 0 bases to trimming and J lost 7 bases, with 14 bases between them. Germline lookup yields CDR1 SGHRS and CDR2 YFSETQ. CDR3 nucleotides: TGCGCCAGCAGCTTGGACGGGGGCGGAAAGCAGCCCCAGCATTTT. Protein sequence: CASSLDGGGKQPQHF. Combining the CDR3 with reference TRBV5-1 and TRBJ1-5 gives the whole variable domain KAGVTQTPRYLIKTRGQQVTLSCSPISGHRSVSWYQQTPGQGLQFLFEYFSETQRNKGNFPGRFSGRQFSNSRSEMNVSTLELGDSALYLCASSLDGGGKQPQHFGDGTRLSIL.

This sequence joins TRBV14 and TRBJ2-1, with TRBD2 identical over 16 bases. J was trimmed by 6 bases and V by 6 bases; bases with no gene match: 2. The CDR3 covers 15 residues. Germline CDR1 SGHDN, CDR2 FVKESK. DNA for the CDR3: TGTGCCAGCAGGGGGACTAGCGGGAGGGCCAATGAGCAGTTCTTC. It is translated as CASRGTSGRANEQFF.

The V gene is TRBV12-5, the J gene TRBJ2-1; 7 nucleotides match TRBD2. The junction had 13 bases not matched to a gene; V was cut back by 5 bases and J by 6 bases. The germline gives CDR1 LGHNT, CDR2 FRNRAP. CDR3 size: 16 residues. CDR3 loop: CASGPAGGDRANEQFF. In nucleotides, the CDR3 is TGTGCTAGTGGTCCCGCTGGGGGGGATAGGGCCAATGAGCAGTTCTTC.